These 22 T cell receptor beta chains originate from one sample sequenced in a study of blood T cells in healthy people across ages (dated by TCRdb to the mid-2010s). The library was made by 5' RACE. This sample was sequenced with an Illumina HiSeq 2500. The second PCR ran for roughly 6 to 11 cycles and used a J-beta primer mix along with a sample-barcoded 5' primer. TCRdb reworked the public reads: Q25 trimming with fastp, MiXCR clone assembly, productive beta chains retained. Each CDR3 protein appears once, grouped with its most common genes and DNA. The sample table records roughly 800,000 distinct CDR3 sequences; 55% to 70% of these occur just once. Around 22% of the sample is taken by the ten largest. The sample consisted of blood. Receptor source: a man aged 25-45 years in good health.

The rearrangement joins TRBV28 to TRBJ2-1; 8 nucleotides match TRBD2. The CDR3 totals 16 residues. The germline V gene has CDR1 MDHEN and CDR2 SYDVKM. Trimming took 5 bases from V and 7 from J; bases not matched to a gene: 13. DNA of the CDR3: TGTGCCAGCAGTGACAGGTTCAGCGGGGGAGGGAATGAGCAGTTCTTC. This gives the protein CASSDRFSGGGNEQFF.

This clonotype was found a few times. This chain joins TRBV3-1 and TRBJ1-2; D ambiguous. Germline CDR1 is LGHDT and CDR2 is YNNKEL (reference sequence). This CDR3 comprises 14 residues. The V end was cut by 0 bases, the J end by 2 bases, with 7 bases between. For the CDR3, the DNA is TGTGCCAGCAGCCAAGATGGGAGAAACTATGGCTACACCTTC. Amino acids: CASSQDGRNYGYTF. The whole variable domain, filled in from reference TRBV3-1 and TRBJ1-2, reads DTAVSQTPKYLVTQMGNDKSIKCEQNLGHDTMYWYKQDSKKFLKIMFSYNNKELIINETVPNRFSPKSPDKAHLNLHINSLELGDSAVYFCASSQDGRNYGYTFGSGTRLTVV.

This clonotype was found a few times. The chain links TRBV7-9 to TRBJ1-2; no reliable D call. The CDR3 is 10 residues long. Between the trimmed V and J ends, which lost 2 bases and 8 bases, there was a span of 3 bases. Germline-derived CDR1 and CDR2 are SEHNR and FQNEAQ (reference sequence). The CDR3 region has the DNA TGTGCCAGCAGCTTAAACGGCTACACCTTC. It translates to CASSLNGYTF.

The chain couples TRBV28 to TRBJ2-7; TRBD1 agrees at 7 bases. The germline V gene encodes CDR1 MDHEN and CDR2 SYDVKM. The J segment lost 4 bases and the V segment lost 2 bases, leaving 2 bases of the junction unmatched. The CDR3 consists of 13 residues. DNA for the CDR3: TGTGCCAGCAGTTTAACAGGGGAATACGAGCAGTACTTC. It is translated as CASSLTGEYEQYF.

The V gene is TRBV10-3, the J gene TRBJ2-5; 9 bases match TRBD1. The DNA end favors TRBJ2-7, so the J call may be wrong. The CDR3 covers 15 residues. Germline V gene sequence: CDR1 ENHRY, CDR2 SYGVKD. CDR3 in amino acids: CAISELKTGGGEQYF. The CDR3 DNA follows: TGTGCCATCAGTGAGTTAAAGACAGGGGGAGGCGAGCAGTACTTC.

The chain joins TRBV7-2 to TRBJ2-7, with D perhaps being TRBD1 or TRBD2 (5 bases each). This CDR3 region has 14 residues. Germline assignment: CDR1 SGHTA and CDR2 FQGNSA. The V end was cut by 6 bases, the J end by 5 bases, with 17 bases between. The CDR3 spells CASSQDRGPNEQYF. The DNA of the CDR3 is TGTGCCAGCAGTCAAGACCGGGGACCCAACGAGCAGTACTTC.

This clonotype was picked up a small number of times. The chain joins TRBV7-2 to TRBJ2-7; TRBD2 aligns across 7 bases. Germline loops: CDR1 SGHTA, CDR2 FQGNSA. The CDR3 sequence is 14 residues long. V gave up 4 bases and J gave up 2 bases; unmatched junction bases: 5. The CDR3 reads CASSSQAGPYEQYF. CDR3 DNA sequence: TGTGCCAGCAGCTCTCAAGCGGGACCCTACGAGCAGTACTTC.

The chain carries TRBV10-3 and TRBJ2-4; tentative D call: TRBD2 (6 bases). The J call may not be correct, given that the DNA end is closer to TRBJ2-7. The CDR3 loop spans 13 amino acids. Germline V gives CDR1 ENHRY, CDR2 SYGVKD. CDR3 sequence reads: CAISAGLRSEQYF. DNA of the CDR3: TGTGCCATCAGTGCGGGACTTCGTAGCGAGCAGTACTTC.

The gene calls are TRBV4-1 and TRBJ2-5; 13 bases map to TRBD2. The J call is in doubt because the DNA end fits TRBJ2-7 better. Germline CDR1 and CDR2: MGHRA and YSYEKL. The CDR3 sequence is 16 residues long. The CDR3 DNA follows: TGCGCCAGCAGCCCACCCGGGACTAGCGGGATCTACGAGCAGTACTTC. Protein: CASSPPGTSGIYEQYF.

The chain uses TRBV3-1 and TRBJ2-5; D is ambiguous. The tail of the sequence fits TRBJ2-1 better, so the J call may be wrong. CDR3 length: 14 amino acids. From germline, CDR1 is LGHDT and CDR2 YNNKEL (reference sequence). CDR3 nucleotide sequence: TGTGCCAGCAGCCAAGGGAGCACCAAAGAGACCCAGTTCTTC. The encoded protein is CASSQGSTKETQFF.

Turning to this clonotype: The junction departs from the called germline gene at one end, perhaps through a read error. The gene calls are TRBV7-2 and TRBJ2-5; TRBD2 matches 8 bases. This CDR3 comprises 15 residues. In germline, CDR1 is SGHTA, CDR2 FQGNSA. The CDR3 loop is CANSSGGGLGETQYF. The CDR3 DNA sequence: TGTGCCAACAGCTCCGGGGGGGGGCTTGGGGAGACCCAGTACTTC.

The chain joins TRBV4-2 to TRBJ2-3; TRBD1 matches 10 bases. This CDR3 has 17 residues. Germline V CDR1 and CDR2: LGHNA, YNFKEQ. The V and J ends lost 4 bases and 5 bases, in that order; junction bases with no gene match: 12. CDR3 amino acids: CASSPTLGTGDGDTQYF. The CDR3 DNA is TGTGCCAGCAGCCCCACGCTGGGGACAGGGGACGGAGATACGCAGTATTTT.

The chain carries TRBV7-2 and TRBJ2-1; no reliable D call. The J call may be incorrect, as the DNA end agrees better with TRBJ2-7. The germline V gene encodes CDR1 SGHTA and CDR2 FQGNSA. The CDR3 covers 13 residues. CDR3 region: CASSLRASDEQYF. The CDR3, as DNA: TGTGCCAGCAGCTTACGGGCCTCAGACGAGCAGTACTTC.

The gene calls are TRBV6-2 or TRBV6-3 and TRBJ2-5, with 8 bases fitting TRBD2. This CDR3 region has 14 residues. The germline V gene has CDR1 MNHEY and CDR2 SVGEGT. J lost 2 bases, V lost 7 bases, and 6 bases had no gene match. Here the CDR3 DNA reads TGTGCCAGCAAAAGCGGGAGTGTTCAAGAGACCCAGTACTTC. Its protein is CASKSGSVQETQYF.

This chain joins TRBV20-1 and TRBJ2-1; D possibly corresponds to TRBD2 (7 bases). Germline CDR1 and CDR2: DFQATT and SNEGSKA (reference sequence). CDR3 length equals 14 residues. The germline V and J ends were trimmed by 6 bases and 8 bases, with 20 bases remaining between them. The CDR3 region has the DNA TGCAGTGCCCCCGGGACGGGGGGCCGGGATGAGCAGTTCTTC. The encoded protein is CSAPGTGGRDEQFF.

The V gene is TRBV7-2, the J gene TRBJ2-1, with unresolved D. V shed 2 bases and J shed 12 bases, with 11 bases lying between them. This CDR3 region has 12 residues. CDR1 and CDR2 (germline): SGHTA, FQGNSA. The DNA of the CDR3 is TGTGCCAGCAGCTTACCGATACAGCTGCAGTTCTTC. Amino acid sequence: CASSLPIQLQFF.

This chain joins TRBV29-1 and TRBJ2-2; the match to TRBD2 covers 13 bases. V shed 7 bases and J 6 bases; nucleotides not matched to a gene: 2. In germline, CDR1 is SQVTM, CDR2 ANQGSEA. The CDR3 extends over 13 amino acids. DNA of the CDR3: TGCAGCGCAACTAGCGGGGGGGCCGGGGAGCTGTTTTTT. This encodes CSATSGGAGELFF.

The sample holds a few counts of this clonotype. The V and J genes are TRBV10-3 and TRBJ2-7; a weak D match, TRBD1 (5 bases). The V end was cut by 7 bases, the J end by 1 base, with 11 bases between. From germline, CDR1 is ENHRY and CDR2 SYGVKD. This CDR3 has 13 residues. For the CDR3, the DNA is TGTGCCATCATGACCCCAGGGTCCTACGAGCAGTACTTC. It translates to CAIMTPGSYEQYF.

The V and J genes are TRBV6-2 or TRBV6-3 and TRBJ2-3, with D perhaps TRBD1 or TRBD2 (7 bases each). This CDR3 region has 14 residues. Germline loops: CDR1 MNHEY, CDR2 SVGEGT. Trimming stripped 9 bases from V and 7 bases from J, with 20 bases between. Written as DNA, the CDR3 is TGTGCCAGTCAAGGGGGCGGGAGTTTGAATACGCAGTATTTT. Residues: CASQGGGSLNTQYF.

This chain connects TRBV7-7 to TRBJ2-7; D may correspond to TRBD1 or TRBD2 (5 bases each). The CDR3 extends over 15 amino acids. V lost 0 bases and J lost 3, with 12 bases in between. Germline CDR1 reads SSHAT; CDR2 reads FNYEAQ (reference sequence). CDR3 bases: TGTGCCAGCAGCTTAGCCCCCGGGGCCAGCTACGAGCAGTACTTC. Encoded protein: CASSLAPGASYEQYF.

The V gene is TRBV29-1, the J gene TRBJ2-1; D is unclear. The V end lost 7 bases, the J end lost 7 bases, and 14 bases lay between the germline ends. The CDR3 runs to 12 residues. Per the germline V gene, CDR1 is SQVTM and CDR2 is ANQGSEA. The CDR3 is CSARFPPNEQFF. DNA of the CDR3: TGCAGCGCCCGATTCCCCCCAAATGAGCAGTTCTTC.

The V call is TRBV5-4, the J call TRBJ2-5; no clear D gene. Germline V gives CDR1 SGHNT, CDR2 YYREEE (reference sequence). V was shortened by 4 bases and J by 2 bases, with 15 bases between the two germline ends. CDR3 length equals 15 residues. CDR3 bases: TGTGCCAGCAGCCCGTTGTTCCCCTCTCAAGAGACCCAGTACTTC. It yields the protein CASSPLFPSQETQYF.